A selection of T cell receptor beta chains follows, all from one sample in a study of PD-1 blockade in classical Hodgkin lymphoma. Sequencing was performed with immunoSEQ multiplex PCR; in TCRdb, only in-frame clones are kept and a portion is missing. The sample shows roughly 100,000 clones, roughly 87% of them seen only once. The specimen was peripheral blood mononuclear cells (PBMCs), collected before the fourth cycle of nivolumab. The receptors were sampled from a human donor with classical Hodgkin lymphoma. Both conserved end residues are part of each CDR3. Fields, in order: D gene, V gene, J gene, clone size, CDR3 protein, CDR3 DNA. D genes are given only for firm matches. Where a row states a size, it is once, few, many or the class of an expanded clone; other rows omit it.

d_call: TRBD2
v_call: TRBV6-1
j_call: TRBJ2-1
clone_size: NA
cdr3_aa: CASRSGRGGNEQFF
cdr3_nt: TGTGCCAGCCGGAGCGGGAGAGGGGGGAATGAGCAGTTCTTC

d_call: NA
v_call: TRBV18
j_call: TRBJ2-3
clone_size: NA
cdr3_aa: CASSPGTDTQYF
cdr3_nt: TGTGCCAGCTCACCCGGAACAGATACGCAGTATTTT

d_call: NA
v_call: TRBV6-1
j_call: TRBJ1-2
clone_size: few
cdr3_aa: CASRWDGGDYGYTF
cdr3_nt: TGTGCCAGCAGATGGGACGGGGGGGACTATGGCTACACCTTC

d_call: NA
v_call: TRBV4-1
j_call: TRBJ2-1
clone_size: NA
cdr3_aa: CASSSPAGSFDEQFF
cdr3_nt: TGCGCCAGCAGCTCTCCGGCCGGGAGTTTTGATGAGCAGTTCTTC

d_call: NA
v_call: TRBV7-9
j_call: TRBJ1-5
clone_size: NA
cdr3_aa: CASSRSSAGVSNQPQHF
cdr3_nt: TGTGCCAGCAGCCGCTCTTCGGCGGGGGTTAGCAATCAGCCCCAGCATTTT

d_call: NA
v_call: TRBV30
j_call: TRBJ2-7
clone_size: NA
cdr3_aa: CVTLGEQYF
cdr3_nt: TGTGTTACTCTCGGCGAGCAGTACTTC

d_call: NA
v_call: TRBV10-3
j_call: TRBJ1-5
clone_size: once
cdr3_aa: CAITGTPNQPQHF
cdr3_nt: TGTGCCATCACCGGGACCCCCAATCAGCCCCAGCATTTT

d_call: NA
v_call: TRBV5-6
j_call: TRBJ2-5
clone_size: NA
cdr3_aa: CASSPRGRETQYF
cdr3_nt: TGTGCCAGCAGCCCCCGGGGGCGAGAGACCCAGTACTTC

d_call: TRBD2
v_call: TRBV6-6
j_call: TRBJ2-2
clone_size: NA
cdr3_aa: CASSQGGLAGAEELFF
cdr3_nt: TGTGCCAGCAGTCAAGGGGGACTAGCGGGAGCAGAGGAGCTGTTTTTT

d_call: TRBD2
v_call: TRBV7-2
j_call: TRBJ2-1
clone_size: once
cdr3_aa: CASSWGAGGDNEQFF
cdr3_nt: TGTGCCAGCAGCTGGGGAGCGGGAGGAGACAATGAGCAGTTCTTC

d_call: TRBD1
v_call: TRBV7-2
j_call: TRBJ2-1
clone_size: NA
cdr3_aa: CASSFSGQGYNEQFF
cdr3_nt: TGTGCCAGCAGCTTTTCTGGACAGGGCTACAATGAGCAGTTCTTC

d_call: TRBD1
v_call: TRBV19
j_call: TRBJ2-1
clone_size: NA
cdr3_aa: CASSFGTANEQFF
cdr3_nt: TGTGCCAGTAGTTTCGGGACAGCGAATGAGCAGTTCTTC

d_call: NA
v_call: TRBV6-5
j_call: TRBJ1-6
clone_size: NA
cdr3_aa: CASSYFGTGYNSPLHF
cdr3_nt: TGTGCCAGCAGTTACTTCGGTACTGGGTATAATTCACCCCTCCACTTT

d_call: TRBD2
v_call: TRBV28
j_call: TRBJ2-1
clone_size: NA
cdr3_aa: CASSSSGTLGAYNEQFF
cdr3_nt: TGTGCCAGCAGTTCTAGCGGGACTTTGGGTGCCTACAATGAGCAGTTCTTC

d_call: NA
v_call: TRBV6-1
j_call: TRBJ1-5
clone_size: NA
cdr3_aa: CASSGGTGGNQPQHF
cdr3_nt: TGTGCCAGCAGTGGGGGAACAGGTGGCAATCAGCCCCAGCATTTT

d_call: TRBD2
v_call: TRBV5-1
j_call: TRBJ2-7
clone_size: NA
cdr3_aa: CASSPSGRASEQYF
cdr3_nt: TGCGCCAGCAGCCCTAGCGGGAGGGCCTCCGAGCAGTACTTC

d_call: NA
v_call: TRBV30
j_call: TRBJ1-1
clone_size: NA
cdr3_aa: CAWTPRQGNTEAFF
cdr3_nt: TGTGCCTGGACGCCCAGGCAGGGGAACACTGAAGCTTTCTTT

d_call: NA
v_call: TRBV6-5
j_call: TRBJ2-3
clone_size: NA
cdr3_aa: CASRYEALSLTDTQYF
cdr3_nt: TGTGCCAGCAGATACGAGGCCTTATCCCTCACAGATACGCAGTATTTT

d_call: TRBD1
v_call: TRBV10-1
j_call: TRBJ2-5
clone_size: NA
cdr3_aa: CASSSGGPQETQYF
cdr3_nt: TGCGCCAGCAGTTCAGGGGGTCCCCAAGAGACCCAGTACTTC

d_call: NA
v_call: TRBV5-1
j_call: TRBJ1-1
clone_size: NA
cdr3_aa: CASSFWGNTEAFF
cdr3_nt: TGCGCCAGCAGCTTCTGGGGGAACACTGAAGCTTTCTTT

d_call: NA
v_call: TRBV6-6
j_call: TRBJ1-2
clone_size: NA
cdr3_aa: CASSYPRGRIGYTF
cdr3_nt: TGTGCCAGCAGTTACCCGAGGGGAAGGATTGGCTACACCTTC

d_call: TRBD1
v_call: TRBV5-1
j_call: TRBJ2-7
clone_size: once
cdr3_aa: CASSLDQAGGIISYEQYF
cdr3_nt: TGCGCCAGCAGCTTGGACCAGGCAGGGGGCATTATTTCCTACGAGCAGTACTTC

d_call: NA
v_call: TRBV18
j_call: TRBJ2-5
clone_size: NA
cdr3_aa: CASSPLKDTQETQYF
cdr3_nt: TGTGCCAGCTCACCCCTGAAGGACACCCAAGAGACCCAGTACTTC

d_call: NA
v_call: TRBV6-5
j_call: TRBJ2-7
clone_size: NA
cdr3_aa: CASSRESYEQYF
cdr3_nt: TGTGCCAGCAGTCGGGAGTCCTACGAGCAGTACTTC

d_call: NA
v_call: TRBV2
j_call: TRBJ1-6
clone_size: NA
cdr3_aa: CASSEAQAEDNSPLHF
cdr3_nt: TGTGCCAGCAGTGAAGCGCAGGCAGAAGATAATTCACCCCTCCACTTT

d_call: NA
v_call: TRBV10-3
j_call: TRBJ2-7
clone_size: NA
cdr3_aa: CAISLGGIKNEQYF
cdr3_nt: TGTGCCATCAGTCTTGGGGGGATTAAGAACGAGCAGTACTTC

d_call: TRBD2
v_call: TRBV7-9
j_call: TRBJ2-1
clone_size: NA
cdr3_aa: CASSLGRTSGNEQFF
cdr3_nt: TGTGCCAGCAGCTTAGGGAGGACTAGCGGCAATGAGCAGTTCTTC

d_call: TRBD1
v_call: TRBV2
j_call: TRBJ1-1
clone_size: once
cdr3_aa: CASTDTRGRNTEAFF
cdr3_nt: TGTGCCAGCACAGACACCAGGGGGAGGAACACTGAAGCTTTCTTT

d_call: TRBD1
v_call: TRBV6-5
j_call: TRBJ1-4
clone_size: NA
cdr3_aa: CASRPGTGLEKLFF
cdr3_nt: TGTGCCAGCAGGCCCGGGACAGGGTTGGAAAAACTGTTTTTT

d_call: NA
v_call: TRBV19
j_call: TRBJ1-5
clone_size: NA
cdr3_aa: CASRQNNQPQHF
cdr3_nt: TGTGCCAGTCGACAGAACAATCAGCCCCAGCATTTT

d_call: NA
v_call: TRBV15
j_call: TRBJ1-2
clone_size: NA
cdr3_aa: CATSARQGVNEDYTF
cdr3_nt: TGTGCCACCAGCGCCCGACAAGGAGTGAATGAGGACTACACCTTC

d_call: NA
v_call: TRBV11-2
j_call: TRBJ1-4
clone_size: NA
cdr3_aa: CASSLRTGTPTNEKLFF
cdr3_nt: TGTGCCAGCAGCTTACGAACCGGGACCCCAACTAATGAAAAACTGTTTTTT

d_call: NA
v_call: TRBV6-5
j_call: TRBJ2-7
clone_size: NA
cdr3_aa: CASSYLAAAEQYF
cdr3_nt: TGTGCCAGCAGTTACTTAGCAGCGGCCGAGCAGTACTTC